This T cell receptor beta chain was obtained from a study of glioma-infiltrating T cells after dendritic cell vaccination. Across the whole study: Three intradermal dendritic cell vaccine injections were given every two weeks. The study's findings and limits: Survival was not directly related to TCR clonality in these patients.

Only patients with spare fresh-frozen tumor and over two years of follow-up were included. Trimming left V 5 bases short and J 1 base short, with 11 bases between. CDR1 and CDR2 (germline): SGHTA, FQGNSA. The CDR3 loop spans 15 amino acids. A note on this clone: Its target is not known.

Generated by immunoSEQ multiplex PCR, the TCRdb table keeps only in-frame clones and is missing some. This sample has more than 95,000 clones, with approximately 80% found just once. The origin of this receptor is a human donor with glioblastoma. The specimen comprised blood, sampled before dendritic cell vaccination. The chain carries TRBV7-2 and TRBJ2-2; perhaps TRBD2 as D (6 bases). Here the CDR3 DNA reads TGTGCCAGCAGCACCCAGGGACTGAACACCGGGGAGCTGTTTTTT. Residues: CASSTQGLNTGELFF. Full variable domain (rest looked up from reference TRBV7-2 and TRBJ2-2): GAGVSQSPSNKVTEKGKDVELRCDPISGHTALYWYRQSLGQGLEFLIYFQGNSAPDKSGLPSDRFSAERTGGSVSTLTIQRTQQEDSAVYLCASSTQGLNTGELFFGEGSRLTVL.